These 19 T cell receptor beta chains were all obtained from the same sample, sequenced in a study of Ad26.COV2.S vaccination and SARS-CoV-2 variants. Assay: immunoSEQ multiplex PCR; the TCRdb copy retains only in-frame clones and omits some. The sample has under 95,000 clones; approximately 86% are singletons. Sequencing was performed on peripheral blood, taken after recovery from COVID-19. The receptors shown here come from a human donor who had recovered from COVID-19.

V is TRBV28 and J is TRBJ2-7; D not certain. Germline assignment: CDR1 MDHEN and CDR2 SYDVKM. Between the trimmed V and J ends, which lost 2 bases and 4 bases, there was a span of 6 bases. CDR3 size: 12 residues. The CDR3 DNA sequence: TGTGCCAGCAGTTTAACGGGTTACGAGCAGTACTTC. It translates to CASSLTGYEQYF.

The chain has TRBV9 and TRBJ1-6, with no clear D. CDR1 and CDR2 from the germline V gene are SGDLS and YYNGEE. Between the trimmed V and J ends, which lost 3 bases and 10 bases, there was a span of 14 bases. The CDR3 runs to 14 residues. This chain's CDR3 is CASSATGPESPLHF. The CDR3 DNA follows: TGTGCCAGCAGCGCGACTGGCCCGGAGTCACCCCTCCACTTT.

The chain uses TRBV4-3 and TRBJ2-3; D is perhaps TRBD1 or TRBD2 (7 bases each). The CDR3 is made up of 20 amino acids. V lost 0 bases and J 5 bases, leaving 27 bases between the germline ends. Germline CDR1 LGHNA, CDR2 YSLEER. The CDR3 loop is CASSQEIWGTTFQGVDTQYF. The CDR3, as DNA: TGCGCCAGCAGCCAAGAAATCTGGGGGACTACCTTCCAGGGGGTAGATACGCAGTATTTT.

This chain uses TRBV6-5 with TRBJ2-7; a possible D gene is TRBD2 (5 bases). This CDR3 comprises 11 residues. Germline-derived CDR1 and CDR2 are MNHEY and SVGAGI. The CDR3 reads CAGGFTYEQYF. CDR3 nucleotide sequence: TGTGCGGGCGGGTTTACCTACGAGCAGTACTTC.

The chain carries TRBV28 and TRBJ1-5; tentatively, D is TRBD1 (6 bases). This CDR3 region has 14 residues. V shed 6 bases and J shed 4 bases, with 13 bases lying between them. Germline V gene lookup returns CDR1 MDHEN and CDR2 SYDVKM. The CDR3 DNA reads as TGTGCCAGCAGAAAGGACAGCTCAAATCAGCCCCAGCATTTT. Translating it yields CASRKDSSNQPQHF.

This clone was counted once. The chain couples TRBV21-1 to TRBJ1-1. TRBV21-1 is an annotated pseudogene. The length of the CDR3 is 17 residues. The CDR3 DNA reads TGTGCCAGCAGCAAAGATAGGACTGCGATGGGGAACACTGAAGCTTTCTTT. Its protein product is CASSKDRTAMGNTEAFF.

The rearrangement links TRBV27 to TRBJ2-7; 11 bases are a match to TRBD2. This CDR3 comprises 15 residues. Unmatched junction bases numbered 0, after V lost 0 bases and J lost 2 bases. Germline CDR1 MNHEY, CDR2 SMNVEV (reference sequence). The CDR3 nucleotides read TGTGCCAGCAGTTTATCGACTAGCGGGACCTACGAGCAGTACTTC. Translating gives CASSLSTSGTYEQYF.

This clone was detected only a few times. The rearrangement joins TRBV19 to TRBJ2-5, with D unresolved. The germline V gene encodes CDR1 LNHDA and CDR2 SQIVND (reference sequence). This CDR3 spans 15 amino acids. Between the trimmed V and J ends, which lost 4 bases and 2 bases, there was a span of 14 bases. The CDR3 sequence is CASSTAGTPQETQYF. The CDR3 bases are TGTGCCAGTAGTACGGCAGGAACACCACAAGAGACCCAGTACTTC.

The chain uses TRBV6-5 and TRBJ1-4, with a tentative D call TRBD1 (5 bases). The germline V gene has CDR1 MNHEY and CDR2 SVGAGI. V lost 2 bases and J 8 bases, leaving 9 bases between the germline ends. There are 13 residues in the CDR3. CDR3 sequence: CASSYDSGEKLFF. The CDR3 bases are TGTGCCAGCAGTTACGACAGCGGGGAAAAACTGTTTTTT.

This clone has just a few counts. The CDR3 loop is CASSHQETQYF. The CDR3 DNA is TGTGCCAGCTCACATCAAGAGACCCAGTACTTC. This chain links TRBV18 with TRBJ2-5; D unresolved. With 4 bases removed from V and 2 bases from J, the gap between germline ends came to 2 bases. Germline V gene lookup returns CDR1 KGHSH and CDR2 LQKENI. The CDR3 sequence is 11 residues long.

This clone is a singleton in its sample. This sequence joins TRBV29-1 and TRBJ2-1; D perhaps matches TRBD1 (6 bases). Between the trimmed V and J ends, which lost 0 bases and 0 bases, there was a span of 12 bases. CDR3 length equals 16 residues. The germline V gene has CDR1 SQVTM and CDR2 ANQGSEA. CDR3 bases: TGCAGCGTTGAAGACAGGGGCCCCAGCTCCTACAATGAGCAGTTCTTC. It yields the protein CSVEDRGPSSYNEQFF.

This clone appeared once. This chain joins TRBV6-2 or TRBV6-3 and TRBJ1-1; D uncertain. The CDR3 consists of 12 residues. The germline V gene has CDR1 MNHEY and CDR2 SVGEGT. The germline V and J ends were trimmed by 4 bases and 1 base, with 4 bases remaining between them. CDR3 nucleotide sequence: TGTGCCAGCAGTTTTACGAACACTGAAGCTTTCTTT. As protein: CASSFTNTEAFF.

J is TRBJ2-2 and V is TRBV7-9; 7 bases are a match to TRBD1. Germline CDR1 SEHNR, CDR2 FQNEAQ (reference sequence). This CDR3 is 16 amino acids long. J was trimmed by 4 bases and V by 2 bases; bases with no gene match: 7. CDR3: CASSLSRGRGTGELFF. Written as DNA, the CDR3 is TGTGCCAGCAGCTTATCTAGGGGGCGAGGCACCGGGGAGCTGTTTTTT. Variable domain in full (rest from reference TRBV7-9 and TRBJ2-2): DTGVSQNPRHKITKRGQNVTFRCDPISEHNRLYWYRQTLGQGPEFLTYFQNEAQLEKSRLLSDRFSAERPKGSFSTLEIQRTEQGDSAMYLCASSLSRGRGTGELFFGEGSRLTVL.

The CDR3 DNA reads TGTGCCATCAGTGCCAAGGATGAAAAACTGTTTTTT. Its protein product is CAISAKDEKLFF. The chain combines TRBV10-3 with TRBJ1-4; D remains unclear. The CDR3 spans 12 residues. Germline assignment: CDR1 ENHRY and CDR2 SYGVKD. Trimming cost V 4 bases and J 6 bases, with 6 bases left between them.

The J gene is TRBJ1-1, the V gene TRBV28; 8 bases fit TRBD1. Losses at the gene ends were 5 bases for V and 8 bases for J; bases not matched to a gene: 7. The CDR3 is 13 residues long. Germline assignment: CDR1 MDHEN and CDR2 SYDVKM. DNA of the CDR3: TGTGCCAGCAGTGAGAGCCAGGGGGCGGAAGCTTTCTTT. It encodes CASSESQGAEAFF. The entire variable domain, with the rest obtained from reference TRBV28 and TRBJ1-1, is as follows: DVKVTQSSRYLVKRTGEKVFLECVQDMDHENMFWYRQDPGLGLRLIYFSYDVKMKEKGDIPEGYSVSREKKERFSLILESASTNQTSMYLCASSESQGAEAFFGQGTRLTVV.

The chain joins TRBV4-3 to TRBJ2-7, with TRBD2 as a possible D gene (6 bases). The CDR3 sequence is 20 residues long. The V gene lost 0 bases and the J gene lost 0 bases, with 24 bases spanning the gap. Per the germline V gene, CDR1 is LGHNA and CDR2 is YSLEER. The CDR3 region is CASSQDAGRDSLFDSYEQYF. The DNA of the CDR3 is TGCGCCAGCAGCCAAGATGCTGGCCGGGACTCCTTGTTCGACTCCTACGAGCAGTACTTC.

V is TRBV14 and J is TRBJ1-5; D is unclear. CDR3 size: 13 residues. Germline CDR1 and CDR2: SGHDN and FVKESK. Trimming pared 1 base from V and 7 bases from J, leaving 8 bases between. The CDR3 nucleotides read TGTGCCAGCAGCCAAGGGACGAGGCAGCCCCAGCATTTT. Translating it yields CASSQGTRQPQHF.

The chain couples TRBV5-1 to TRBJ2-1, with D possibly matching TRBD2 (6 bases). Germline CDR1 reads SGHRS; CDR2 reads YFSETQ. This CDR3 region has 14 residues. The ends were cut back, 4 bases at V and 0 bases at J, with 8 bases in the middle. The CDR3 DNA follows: TGCGCCAGCAGCGACGGGAGCTCCTACAATGAGCAGTTCTTC. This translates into CASSDGSSYNEQFF.

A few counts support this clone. Here the CDR3 reads CASSGRETQYF. DNA for the CDR3: TGTGCCAGCAGCGGCAGGGAGACCCAGTACTTC. This chain joins TRBV5-4 and TRBJ2-5; D is undetermined. V was shortened by 4 bases and J by 5 bases, with 6 bases between the two germline ends. The CDR3 sequence is 11 residues long. Germline loops: CDR1 SGHNT, CDR2 YYREEE (reference sequence).